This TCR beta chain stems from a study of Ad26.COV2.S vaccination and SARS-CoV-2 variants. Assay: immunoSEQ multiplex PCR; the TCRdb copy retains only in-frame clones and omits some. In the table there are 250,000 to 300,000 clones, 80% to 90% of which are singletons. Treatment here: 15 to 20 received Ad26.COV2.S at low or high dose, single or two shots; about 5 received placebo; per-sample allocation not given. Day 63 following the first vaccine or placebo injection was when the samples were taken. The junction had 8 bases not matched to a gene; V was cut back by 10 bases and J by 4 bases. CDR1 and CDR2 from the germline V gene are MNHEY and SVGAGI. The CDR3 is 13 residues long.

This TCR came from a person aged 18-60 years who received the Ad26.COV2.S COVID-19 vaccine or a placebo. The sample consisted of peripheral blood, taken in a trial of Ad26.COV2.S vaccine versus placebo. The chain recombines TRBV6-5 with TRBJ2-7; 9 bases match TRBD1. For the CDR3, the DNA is TGTGCCACACAACCGGGACAGGGTTACGAGCAGTACTTC. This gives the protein CATQPGQGYEQYF.